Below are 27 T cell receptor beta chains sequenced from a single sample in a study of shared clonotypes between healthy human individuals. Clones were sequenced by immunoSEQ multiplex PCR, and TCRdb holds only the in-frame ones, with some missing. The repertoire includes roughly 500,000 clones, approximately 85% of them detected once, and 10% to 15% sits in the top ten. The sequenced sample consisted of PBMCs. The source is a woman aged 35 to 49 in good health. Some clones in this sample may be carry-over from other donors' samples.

The CDR3: CASSPWRGEGRYEQYF. For the CDR3, the DNA is TGTGCCAGCAGCCCATGGAGGGGGGAGGGCCGGTACGAGCAGTACTTC. The rearrangement links TRBV5-5 to TRBJ2-7; a weak D match, TRBD2 (7 bases). The CDR3 totals 16 residues. The germline V and J ends were trimmed by 4 bases and 4 bases, with 21 bases remaining between them. CDR1 is SGHKS and CDR2 is YYEKEE in the germline V gene (reference sequence).

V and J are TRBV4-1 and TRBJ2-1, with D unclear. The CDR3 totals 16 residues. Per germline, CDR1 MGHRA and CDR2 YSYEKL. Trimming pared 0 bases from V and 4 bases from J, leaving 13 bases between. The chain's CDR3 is CASSQDSTETYNEQFF. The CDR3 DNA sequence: TGCGCCAGCAGCCAAGACAGTACCGAGACTTACAATGAGCAGTTCTTC.

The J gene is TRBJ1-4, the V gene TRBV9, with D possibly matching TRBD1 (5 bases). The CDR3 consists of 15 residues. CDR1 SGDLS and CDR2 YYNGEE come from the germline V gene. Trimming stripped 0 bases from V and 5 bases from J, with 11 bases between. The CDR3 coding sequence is TGTGCCAGCAGCGTAGCGGGACGCAGCAATGAAAAACTGTTTTTT. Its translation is CASSVAGRSNEKLFF.

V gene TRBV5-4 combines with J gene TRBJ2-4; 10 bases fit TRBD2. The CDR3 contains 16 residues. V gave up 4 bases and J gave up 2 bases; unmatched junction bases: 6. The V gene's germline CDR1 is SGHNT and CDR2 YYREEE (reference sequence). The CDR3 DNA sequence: TGTGCCAGCAGCCCAAGCGGGAGGGCGACCAAAAACATTCAGTACTTC. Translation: CASSPSGRATKNIQYF.

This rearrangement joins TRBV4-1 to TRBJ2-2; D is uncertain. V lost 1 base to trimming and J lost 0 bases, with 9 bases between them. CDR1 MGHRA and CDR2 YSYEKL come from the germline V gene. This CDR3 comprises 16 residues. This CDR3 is CASSQVESTNTGELFF. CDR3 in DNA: TGCGCCAGCAGCCAAGTTGAGTCAACGAACACCGGGGAGCTGTTTTTT.

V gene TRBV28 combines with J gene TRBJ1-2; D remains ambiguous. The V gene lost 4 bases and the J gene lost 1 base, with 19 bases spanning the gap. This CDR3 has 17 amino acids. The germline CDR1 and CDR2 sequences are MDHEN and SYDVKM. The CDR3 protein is CASSSPGYRWVNYGYTF. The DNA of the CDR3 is TGTGCCAGCAGTTCCCCCGGTTATCGTTGGGTTAACTATGGCTACACCTTC.

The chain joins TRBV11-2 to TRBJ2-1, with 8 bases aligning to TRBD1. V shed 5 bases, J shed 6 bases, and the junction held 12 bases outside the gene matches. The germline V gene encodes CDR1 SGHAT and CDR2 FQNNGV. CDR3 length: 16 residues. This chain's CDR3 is CASSPTDRGSFNEQFF. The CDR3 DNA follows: TGTGCCAGCAGCCCGACCGACAGGGGAAGCTTCAATGAGCAGTTCTTC.

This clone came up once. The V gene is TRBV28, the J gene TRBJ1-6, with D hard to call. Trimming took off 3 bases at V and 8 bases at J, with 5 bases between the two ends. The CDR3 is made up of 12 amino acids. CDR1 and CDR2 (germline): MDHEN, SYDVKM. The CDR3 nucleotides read TGTGCCAGCAGTTTGGTGTATTCACCCCTCCACTTT. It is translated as CASSLVYSPLHF.

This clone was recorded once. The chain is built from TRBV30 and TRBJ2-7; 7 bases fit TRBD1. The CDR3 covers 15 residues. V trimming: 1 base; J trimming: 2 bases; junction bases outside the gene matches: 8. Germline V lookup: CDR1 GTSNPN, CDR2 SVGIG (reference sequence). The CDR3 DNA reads TGTGCCTGGAGTGGTACTGGGGACAGTGCCTACGAGCAGTACTTC. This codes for CAWSGTGDSAYEQYF.

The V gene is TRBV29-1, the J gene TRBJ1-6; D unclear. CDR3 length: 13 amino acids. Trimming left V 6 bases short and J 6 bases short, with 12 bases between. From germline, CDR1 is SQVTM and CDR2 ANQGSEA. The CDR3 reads CSVSQEINSPLHF. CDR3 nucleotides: TGCAGCGTGTCCCAGGAAATTAATTCACCCCTCCACTTT.

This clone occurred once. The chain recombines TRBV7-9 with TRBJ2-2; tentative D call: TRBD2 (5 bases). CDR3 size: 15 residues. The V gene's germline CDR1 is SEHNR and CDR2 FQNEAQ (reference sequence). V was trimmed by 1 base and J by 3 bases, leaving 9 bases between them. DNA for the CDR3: TGTGCCAGCAGCTTAGTTGGGAGCCACACCGGGGAGCTGTTTTTT. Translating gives CASSLVGSHTGELFF. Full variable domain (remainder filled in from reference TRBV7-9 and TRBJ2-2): DTGVSQNPRHKITKRGQNVTFRCDPISEHNRLYWYRQTLGQGPEFLTYFQNEAQLEKSRLLSDRFSAERPKGSFSTLEIQRTEQGDSAMYLCASSLVGSHTGELFFGEGSRLTVL.

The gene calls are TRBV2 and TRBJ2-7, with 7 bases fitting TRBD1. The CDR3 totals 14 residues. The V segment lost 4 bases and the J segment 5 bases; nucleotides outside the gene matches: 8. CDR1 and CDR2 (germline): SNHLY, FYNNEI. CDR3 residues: CASSGAIQGNEQYF. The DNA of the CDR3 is TGTGCCAGCAGTGGAGCAATACAGGGGAACGAGCAGTACTTC.

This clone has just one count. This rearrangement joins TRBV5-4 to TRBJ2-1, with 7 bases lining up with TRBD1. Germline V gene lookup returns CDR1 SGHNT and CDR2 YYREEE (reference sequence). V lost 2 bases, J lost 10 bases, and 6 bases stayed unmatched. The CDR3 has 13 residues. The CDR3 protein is CASSFPQGEEQFF. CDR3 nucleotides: TGTGCCAGCAGCTTTCCCCAGGGGGAAGAGCAGTTCTTC.

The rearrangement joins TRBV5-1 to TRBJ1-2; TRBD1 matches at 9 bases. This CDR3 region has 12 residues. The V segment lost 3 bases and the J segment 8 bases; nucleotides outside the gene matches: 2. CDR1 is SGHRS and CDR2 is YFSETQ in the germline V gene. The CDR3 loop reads CASSSTGGGYTF. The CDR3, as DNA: TGCGCCAGCAGCTCAACAGGGGGCGGCTACACCTTC.

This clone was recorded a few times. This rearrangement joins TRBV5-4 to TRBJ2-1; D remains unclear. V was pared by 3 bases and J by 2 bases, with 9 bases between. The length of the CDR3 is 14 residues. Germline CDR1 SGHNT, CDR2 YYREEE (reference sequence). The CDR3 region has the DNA TGTGCCAGCAGCTGGGGTGGAACCTACAATGAGCAGTTCTTC. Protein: CASSWGGTYNEQFF.

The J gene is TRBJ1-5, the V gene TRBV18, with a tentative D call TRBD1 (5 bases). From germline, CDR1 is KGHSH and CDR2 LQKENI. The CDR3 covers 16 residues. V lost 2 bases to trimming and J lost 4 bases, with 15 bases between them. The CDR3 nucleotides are TGTGCCAGCTCACCAGCGGGGGGAACGGGGAATCAGCCCCAGCATTTT. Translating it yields CASSPAGGTGNQPQHF.

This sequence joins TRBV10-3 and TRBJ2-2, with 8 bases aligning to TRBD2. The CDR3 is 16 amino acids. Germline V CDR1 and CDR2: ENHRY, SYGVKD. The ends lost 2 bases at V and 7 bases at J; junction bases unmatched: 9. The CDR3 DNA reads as TGTGCCATCAGTGAGACTAGCGGCCAGAGAGGCGGGGAGCTGTTTTTT. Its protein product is CAISETSGQRGGELFF.

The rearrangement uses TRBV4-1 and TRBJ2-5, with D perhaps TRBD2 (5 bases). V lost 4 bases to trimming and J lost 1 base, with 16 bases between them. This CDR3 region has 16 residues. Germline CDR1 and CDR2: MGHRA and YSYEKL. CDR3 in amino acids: CASSRPLEGSQETQYF. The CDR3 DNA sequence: TGCGCCAGCAGCCGCCCGTTAGAGGGTAGCCAAGAGACCCAGTACTTC.

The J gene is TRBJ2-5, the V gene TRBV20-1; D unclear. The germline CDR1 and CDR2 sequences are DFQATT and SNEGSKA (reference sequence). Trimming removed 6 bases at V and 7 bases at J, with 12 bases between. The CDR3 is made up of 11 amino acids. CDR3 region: CSAEMSRTQYF. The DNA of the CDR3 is TGCAGTGCCGAAATGTCGCGGACCCAGTACTTC.

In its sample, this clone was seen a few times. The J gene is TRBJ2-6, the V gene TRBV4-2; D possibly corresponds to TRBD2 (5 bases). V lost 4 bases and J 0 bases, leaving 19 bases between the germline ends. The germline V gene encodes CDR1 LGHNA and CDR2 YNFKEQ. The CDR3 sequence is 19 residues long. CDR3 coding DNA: TGTGCCAGCAGCCGCGTGAATCAGCGCGGGCTCTCTGGGGCCAACGTCCTGACTTTC. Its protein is CASSRVNQRGLSGANVLTF.

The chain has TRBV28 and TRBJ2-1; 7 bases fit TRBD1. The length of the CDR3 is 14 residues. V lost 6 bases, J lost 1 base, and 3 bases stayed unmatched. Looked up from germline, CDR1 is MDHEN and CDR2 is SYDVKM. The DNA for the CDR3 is TGTGCCAGCAGGGACAGGCCTTCCTACAATGAGCAGTTCTTC. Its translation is CASRDRPSYNEQFF.

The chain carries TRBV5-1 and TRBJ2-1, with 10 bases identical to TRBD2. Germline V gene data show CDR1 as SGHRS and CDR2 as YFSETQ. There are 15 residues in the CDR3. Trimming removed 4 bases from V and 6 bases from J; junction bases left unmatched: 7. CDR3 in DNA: TGCGCCAGCAGCCGAGCGGGAGGGGCCCCCAATGAGCAGTTCTTC. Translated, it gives CASSRAGGAPNEQFF.

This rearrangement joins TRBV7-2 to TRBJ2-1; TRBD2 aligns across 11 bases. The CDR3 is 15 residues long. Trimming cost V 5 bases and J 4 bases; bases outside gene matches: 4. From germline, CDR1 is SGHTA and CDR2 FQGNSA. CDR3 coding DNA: TGTGCCAGCAGCCGGGGACTAGCGGTGTACAATGAGCAGTTCTTC. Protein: CASSRGLAVYNEQFF.

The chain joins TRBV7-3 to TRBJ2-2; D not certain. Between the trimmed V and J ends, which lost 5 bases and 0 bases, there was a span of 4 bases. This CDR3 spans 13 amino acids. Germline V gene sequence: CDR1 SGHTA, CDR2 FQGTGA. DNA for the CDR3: TGTGCCAGCAGCACCCCGAACACCGGGGAGCTGTTTTTT. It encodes CASSTPNTGELFF.

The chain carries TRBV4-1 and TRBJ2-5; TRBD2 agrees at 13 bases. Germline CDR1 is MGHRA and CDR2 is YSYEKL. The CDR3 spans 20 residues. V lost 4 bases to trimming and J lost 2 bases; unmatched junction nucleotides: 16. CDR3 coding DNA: TGCGCCAGCAGCCTTCTGTGGACTAGCGGGAGAGGGGCAGAACAAGAGACCCAGTACTTC. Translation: CASSLLWTSGRGAEQETQYF.

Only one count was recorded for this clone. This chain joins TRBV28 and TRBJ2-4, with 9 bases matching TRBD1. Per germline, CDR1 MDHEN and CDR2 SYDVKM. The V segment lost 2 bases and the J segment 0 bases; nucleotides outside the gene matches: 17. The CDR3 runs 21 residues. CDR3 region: CASSLGAPGQGLLQAKNIQYF. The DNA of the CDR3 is TGTGCCAGCAGTTTAGGGGCCCCGGGACAGGGTTTACTACAAGCCAAAAACATTCAGTACTTC.

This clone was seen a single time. The CDR3 DNA reads as TGCAGCGTTCTTGATAAAGTAGGGCAAGAGACCCAGTACTTC. Amino acid sequence: CSVLDKVGQETQYF. The J gene is TRBJ2-5, the V gene TRBV29-1; no clear D. This CDR3 region has 14 residues. The germline V gene has CDR1 SQVTM and CDR2 ANQGSEA. V lost 5 bases to trimming and J lost 2 bases, with 15 bases between them.